The text below deals with one T cell receptor (beta chain). This sample is drawn from a study of blood T cell repertoires in COVID-19. Authors' processing steps: Amplification from reference gene primers served as the basis for estimated nucleated cell counts. TCRdb's copy holds only in-frame clones and misses some; the assay was immunoSEQ multiplex PCR. That table furnishes V, J and clone size, whereas the DNA furnished D and trimming. There are some 91,000 clones in the sample; 60% to 85% occur only once, and 6% to 8.5% lies in the top ten. J gave up 5 bases and V 4 bases, and 5 bases lay outside the gene matches. CDR1 is LNHDA, CDR2 SQIVND, per germline (reference sequence). The CDR3 covers 14 residues.

The clonotype originates from a man between 65 and 79 years old with acute or convalescent COVID-19. The rearrangement uses TRBV19 and TRBJ1-5; 7 nucleotides align to TRBD1. The sample comprised peripheral blood. The CDR3 coding sequence is TGTGCCAGTAGTACGGGACAGTCCTATCAGCCCCAGCATTTT. Amino acid sequence: CASSTGQSYQPQHF.